This T cell receptor (beta chain) was found in a study of OX40 agonist ivuxolimab in advanced cancers. V lost 5 bases and J 4 bases, leaving 11 bases between the germline ends. CDR1 is SEHNR, CDR2 FQNEAQ, per germline (reference sequence). This CDR3 comprises 14 residues. TCRdb's copy holds only in-frame clones and misses some; the assay was immunoSEQ multiplex PCR. The repertoire holds approximately 70,000 clones, roughly 80% seen once, with over 1.5% in the top ten. Material: CD4+ or CD8+ T cells sorted from blood, obtained in a trial of the OX40 agonist ivuxolimab. The TCR comes from an adult with an advanced solid tumor such as melanoma, head and neck, liver or kidney cancer. This chain joins TRBV7-9 and TRBJ1-4; D gene unclear. As DNA, the CDR3 is TGTGCCAGCAGCCCGACCGGATTTAATGAAAAACTGTTTTTT. Protein sequence: CASSPTGFNEKLFF. The whole variable domain, remainder taken from reference TRBV7-9 and TRBJ1-4, is DTGVSQNPRHKITKRGQNVTFRCDPISEHNRLYWYRQTLGQGPEFLTYFQNEAQLEKSRLLSDRFSAERPKGSFSTLEIQRTEQGDSAMYLCASSPTGFNEKLFFGSGTQLSVL.